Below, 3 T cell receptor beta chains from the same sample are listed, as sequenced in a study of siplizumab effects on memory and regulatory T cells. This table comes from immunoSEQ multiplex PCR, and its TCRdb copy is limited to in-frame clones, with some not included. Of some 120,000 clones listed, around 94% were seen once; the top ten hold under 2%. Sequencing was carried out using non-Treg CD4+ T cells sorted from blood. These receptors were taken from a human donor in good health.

Written as DNA, the CDR3 is TGCGCCAGCAGTGAGGGACTAGCGGATTACAATGAGCAGTTCTTC. As protein: CASSEGLADYNEQFF. The rearrangement joins TRBV10-1 to TRBJ2-1; 10 nucleotides align to TRBD2. This CDR3 is built from 15 residues. Germline V lookup: CDR1 WNHNN, CDR2 SYGVQD (reference sequence). V gave up 2 bases and J gave up 4 bases; unmatched junction bases: 2.

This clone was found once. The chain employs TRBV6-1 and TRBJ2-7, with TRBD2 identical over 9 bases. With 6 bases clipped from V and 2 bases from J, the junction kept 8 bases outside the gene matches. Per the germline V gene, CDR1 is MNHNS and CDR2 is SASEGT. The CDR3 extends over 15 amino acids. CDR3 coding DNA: TGTGCCAGCAGATTGACTAGCGGACTTGCCTACGAGCAGTACTTC. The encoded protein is CASRLTSGLAYEQYF.

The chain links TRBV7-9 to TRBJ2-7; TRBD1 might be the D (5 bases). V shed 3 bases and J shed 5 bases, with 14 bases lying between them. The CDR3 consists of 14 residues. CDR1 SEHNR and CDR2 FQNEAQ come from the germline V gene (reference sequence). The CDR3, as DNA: TGTGCCAGCAGCTTTACAGGATTGGTTGACGAGCAGTACTTC. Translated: CASSFTGLVDEQYF.